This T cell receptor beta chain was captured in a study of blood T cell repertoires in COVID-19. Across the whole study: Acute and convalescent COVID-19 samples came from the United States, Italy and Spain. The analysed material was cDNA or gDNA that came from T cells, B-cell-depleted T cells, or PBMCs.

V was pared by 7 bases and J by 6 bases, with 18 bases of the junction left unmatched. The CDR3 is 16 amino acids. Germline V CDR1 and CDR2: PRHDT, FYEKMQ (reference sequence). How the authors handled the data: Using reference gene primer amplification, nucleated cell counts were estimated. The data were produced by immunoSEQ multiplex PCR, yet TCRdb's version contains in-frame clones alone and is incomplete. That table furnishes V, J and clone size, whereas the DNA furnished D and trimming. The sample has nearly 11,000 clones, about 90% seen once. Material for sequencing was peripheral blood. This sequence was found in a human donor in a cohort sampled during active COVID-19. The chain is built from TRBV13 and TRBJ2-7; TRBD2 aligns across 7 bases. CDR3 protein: CASTPPGGSSRGEQYF. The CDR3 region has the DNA TGTGCCAGCACCCCCCCCGGGGGGTCCTCGAGGGGCGAGCAGTACTTC. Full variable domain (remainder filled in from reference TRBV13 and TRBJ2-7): AAGVIQSPRHLIKEKRETATLKCYPIPRHDTVYWYQQGPGQDPQFLISFYEKMQSDKGSIPDRFSAQQFSDYHSELNMSSLELGDSALYFCASTPPGGSSRGEQYFGPGTRLTVT.